This record looks at one T cell receptor beta chain sequence and its context. The data originate from a study of blood T cell repertoires in COVID-19. Study summary: Specimens from acute and convalescent COVID-19 originated in the United States, Italy and Spain. Sources were T cells, B-cell-depleted T cells, or PBMCs; the material itself was cDNA or gDNA.

In the authors' workflow: It was from reference gene primer amplification that nucleated cell counts were estimated. The assay was immunoSEQ multiplex PCR, and TCRdb's table has in-frame clones only and misses some. That table gives V, J and clone size, and the DNA gave D and trimming. The sample records 90,000 to 150,000 clones, about four fifths being singletons. V was clipped by 2 bases and J by 0 bases; unmatched bases: 6. Germline CDR1 is MNHEY and CDR2 is SVGAGI. The CDR3 is 16 amino acids. This receptor was obtained from a human donor in a cohort sampled during active COVID-19. The sample comprised peripheral blood. The rearrangement links TRBV6-5 to TRBJ2-7; 8 bases agree with TRBD2. The CDR3 DNA follows: TGTGCCAGCAGTTACCGTCGCGGGGGGAACTCCTACGAGCAGTACTTC. Residues: CASSYRRGGNSYEQYF.